A single sample is the source of the 6 T cell receptor beta chains below, sequenced in a study of blood T cells in healthy people across ages. With a J-beta primer mix and a sample-barcoded 5' primer, a second PCR ran about 7 to 11 cycles. Each CDR3 protein gets one entry after TCRdb re-called the 5' RACE reads with MiXCR. The profile shows roughly 930,000 distinct CDR3 sequences, 48% of them singletons. Sequenced: blood. The receptors here all came from a man younger than 40 in good health.

The J gene is TRBJ2-1, the V gene TRBV29-1; perhaps TRBD1 as D (6 bases). Germline CDR1 and CDR2: SQVTM and ANQGSEA. The CDR3 loop spans 13 amino acids. The CDR3 nucleotides are TGCGGCGGTGGACAGTTCGGCTACAATGAGCAGTTCTTC. It translates to CGGGQFGYNEQFF.

The chain combines TRBV12-5 with TRBJ2-1, with 9 positions matching TRBD1. CDR3 length: 13 residues. Germline CDR1 is LGHNT and CDR2 is FRNRAP. V dropped 7 bases and J dropped 7; count of bases not matched to a gene: 5. CDR3 sequence (DNA): TGTGCTAGTGCCGGGACAGGGTTAAATGAGCAGTTCTTC. It encodes CASAGTGLNEQFF.

This clonotype was seen more than once but under ten times. The V gene is TRBV29-1, the J gene TRBJ2-1; D might be TRBD1 (5 bases). This CDR3 region has 11 residues. From germline, CDR1 is SQVTM and CDR2 ANQGSEA. V shed 6 bases and J shed 6 bases, with 9 bases lying between them. CDR3 amino acids: CSVQGGNEQFF. In nucleotides, the CDR3 is TGCAGCGTCCAGGGCGGCAATGAGCAGTTCTTC.

As regards this clonotype: This may come from a read error, since a much larger clone is one base off. The chain recombines TRBV4-1 with TRBJ2-5; no clear D. V dropped 1 base and J dropped 11 bases, with 14 bases sitting between them. CDR1 is MGHRA and CDR2 is YSYEKL in the germline V gene. This CDR3 region has 13 residues. The CDR3 here is CASSQVQRDEQYF. The CDR3 nucleotides are TGCGCCAGCAGCCAAGTCCAGCGCGATGAGCAGTACTTC.

The rearrangement joins TRBV9 to TRBJ2-1; the D gene could be TRBD1 or TRBD2 (5 bases each). Deletions cut 4 bases from V and 4 bases from J, with 15 bases between. The CDR3 contains 15 residues. Germline-derived CDR1 and CDR2 are SGDLS and YYNGEE. The CDR3 DNA reads as TGTGCCAGCAGCCCCCGTTTGGGGGAATACAATGAGCAGTTCTTC. This codes for CASSPRLGEYNEQFF.

The genes are TRBV6-4 and TRBJ2-1; 8 bases align to TRBD2. Germline CDR1 MRHNA, CDR2 SNTAGT. This CDR3 spans 16 amino acids. V lost 2 bases to trimming and J lost 10 bases; unmatched junction nucleotides: 13. The CDR3: CASSDEGSGDSREQFF. For the CDR3, the DNA is TGTGCCAGCAGTGACGAGGGTAGCGGGGACTCAAGGGAGCAGTTCTTC.